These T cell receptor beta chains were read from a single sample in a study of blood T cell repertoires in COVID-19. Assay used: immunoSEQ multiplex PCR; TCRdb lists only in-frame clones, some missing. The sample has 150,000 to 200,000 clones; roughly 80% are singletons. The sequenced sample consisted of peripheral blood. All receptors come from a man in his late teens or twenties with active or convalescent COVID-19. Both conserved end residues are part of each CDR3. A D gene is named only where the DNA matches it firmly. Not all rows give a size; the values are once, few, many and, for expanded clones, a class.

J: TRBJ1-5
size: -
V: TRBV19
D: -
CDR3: CASSLQQADQPQHF
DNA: TGTGCCAGTAGTCTGCAACAGGCGGATCAGCCCCAGCATTTT

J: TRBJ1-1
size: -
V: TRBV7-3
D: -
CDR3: CASSETVNTEAFF
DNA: TGTGCCAGCAGCGAGACAGTGAACACTGAAGCTTTCTTT

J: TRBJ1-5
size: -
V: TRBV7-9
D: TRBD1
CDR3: CASSSRDSVSNQPQHF
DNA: TGTGCCAGCAGCTCCCGGGACAGTGTGAGCAATCAGCCCCAGCATTTT

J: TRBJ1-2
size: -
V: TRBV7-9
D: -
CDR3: CASSPDILNYGYTF
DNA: TGTGCCAGCAGCCCTGACATACTTAACTATGGCTACACCTTC

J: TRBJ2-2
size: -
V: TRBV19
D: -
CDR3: CASSPWGQNTGELFF
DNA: TGTGCCAGTAGTCCATGGGGACAGAACACCGGGGAGCTGTTTTTT

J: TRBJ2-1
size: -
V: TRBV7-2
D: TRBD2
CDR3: CASSLVASSGGDYNEQFF
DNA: TGTGCCAGCAGCTTAGTTGCGTCTAGCGGGGGGGACTACAATGAGCAGTTCTTC

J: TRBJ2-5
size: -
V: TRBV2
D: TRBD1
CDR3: CASSDRQGAWETQYF
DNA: TGTGCCAGCAGTGATAGGCAGGGGGCGTGGGAGACCCAGTACTTC

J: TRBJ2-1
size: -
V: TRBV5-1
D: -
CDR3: CASSPTPGAHNEQFF
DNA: TGCGCCAGCAGCCCGACCCCAGGGGCCCACAATGAGCAGTTCTTC

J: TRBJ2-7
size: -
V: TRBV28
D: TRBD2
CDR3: CASSPLYSGRRGNEQYF
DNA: TGTGCCAGCAGTCCCTTATATAGCGGGAGGAGGGGGAACGAGCAGTACTTC

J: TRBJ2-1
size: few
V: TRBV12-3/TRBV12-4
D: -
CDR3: CASSFSGYEQFF
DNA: TGTGCCAGCAGTTTTTCGGGATATGAGCAGTTCTTC

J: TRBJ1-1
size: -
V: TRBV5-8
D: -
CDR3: CASSLQATMNTEAFF
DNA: TGTGCCAGCAGCTTGCAGGCTACCATGAACACTGAAGCTTTCTTT

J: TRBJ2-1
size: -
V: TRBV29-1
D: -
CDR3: CSVGGRDGNEQFF
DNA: TGCAGCGTAGGGGGTCGGGATGGCAATGAGCAGTTCTTC